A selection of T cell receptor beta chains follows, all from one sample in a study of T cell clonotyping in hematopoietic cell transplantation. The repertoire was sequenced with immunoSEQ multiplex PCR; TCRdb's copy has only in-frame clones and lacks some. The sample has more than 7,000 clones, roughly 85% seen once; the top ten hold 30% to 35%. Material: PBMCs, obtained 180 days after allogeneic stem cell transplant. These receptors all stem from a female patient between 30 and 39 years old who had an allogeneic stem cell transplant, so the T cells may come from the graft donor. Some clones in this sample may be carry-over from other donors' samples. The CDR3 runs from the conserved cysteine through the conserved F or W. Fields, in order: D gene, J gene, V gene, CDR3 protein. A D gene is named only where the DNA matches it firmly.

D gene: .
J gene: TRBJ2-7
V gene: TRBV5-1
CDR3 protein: CASSLNRDSSYEQYF

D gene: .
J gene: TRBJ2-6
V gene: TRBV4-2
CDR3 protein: CASSQDWTRVAGANVLTF

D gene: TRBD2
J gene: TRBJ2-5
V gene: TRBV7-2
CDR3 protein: CASSTPGLPHETQYF

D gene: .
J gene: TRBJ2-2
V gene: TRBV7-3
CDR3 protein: CASSLTGANTGELFF

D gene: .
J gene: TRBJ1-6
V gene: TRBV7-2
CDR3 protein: CASSSQGLSNSPLHF

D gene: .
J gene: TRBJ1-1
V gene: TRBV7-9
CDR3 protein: CASSLRWVIRDTEAFF

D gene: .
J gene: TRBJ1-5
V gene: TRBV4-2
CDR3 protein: CASSLRSGAAGQPQHF

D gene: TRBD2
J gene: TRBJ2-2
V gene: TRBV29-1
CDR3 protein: CSVGGGLGTGELFF

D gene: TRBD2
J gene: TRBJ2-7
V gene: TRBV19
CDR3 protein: CASSINSGGAWEQYF

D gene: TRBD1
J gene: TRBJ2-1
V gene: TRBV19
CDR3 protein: CASRPSGQVVHNEQFF

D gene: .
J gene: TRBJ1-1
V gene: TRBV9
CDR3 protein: CASSVGGGLEAFF

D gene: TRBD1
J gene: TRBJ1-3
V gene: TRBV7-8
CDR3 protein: CASSLGQGRNTIYF

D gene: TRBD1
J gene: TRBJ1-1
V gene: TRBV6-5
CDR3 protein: CASSFQGGSEAFF

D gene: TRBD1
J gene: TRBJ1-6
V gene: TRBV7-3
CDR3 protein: CASSLEGARNSPLHF